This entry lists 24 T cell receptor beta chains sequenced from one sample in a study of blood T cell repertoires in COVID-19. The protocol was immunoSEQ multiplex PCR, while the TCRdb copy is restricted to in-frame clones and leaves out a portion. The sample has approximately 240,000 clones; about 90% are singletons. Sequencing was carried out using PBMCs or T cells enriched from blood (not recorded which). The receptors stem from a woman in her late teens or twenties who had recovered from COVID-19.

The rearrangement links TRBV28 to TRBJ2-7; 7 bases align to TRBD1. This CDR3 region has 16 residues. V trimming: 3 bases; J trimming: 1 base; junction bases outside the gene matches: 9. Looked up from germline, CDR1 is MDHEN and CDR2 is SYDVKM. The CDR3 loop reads CASSFGPLDRSYEQYF. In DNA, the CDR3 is TGTGCCAGCAGTTTCGGACCCCTGGACAGGTCCTACGAGCAGTACTTC.

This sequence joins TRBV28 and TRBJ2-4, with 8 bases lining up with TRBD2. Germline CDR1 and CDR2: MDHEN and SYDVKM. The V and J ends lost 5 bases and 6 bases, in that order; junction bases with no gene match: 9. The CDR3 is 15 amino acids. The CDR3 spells CASSPRTSGRNIQYF. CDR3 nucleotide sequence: TGTGCCAGCAGTCCCCGGACGAGCGGGAGAAACATTCAGTACTTC.

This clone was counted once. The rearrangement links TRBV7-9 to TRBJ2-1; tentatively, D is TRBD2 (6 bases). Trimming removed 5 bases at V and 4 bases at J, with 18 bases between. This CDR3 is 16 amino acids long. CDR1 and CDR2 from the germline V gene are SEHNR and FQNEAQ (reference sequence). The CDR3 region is CASSPDGRGMYNEQFF. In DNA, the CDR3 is TGTGCCAGCAGCCCGGATGGGCGGGGCATGTACAATGAGCAGTTCTTC.

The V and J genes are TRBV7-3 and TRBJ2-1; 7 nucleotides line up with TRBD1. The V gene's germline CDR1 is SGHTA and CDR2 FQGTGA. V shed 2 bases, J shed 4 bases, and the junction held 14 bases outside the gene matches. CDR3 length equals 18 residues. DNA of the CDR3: TGTGCCAGCAGCTTAGGGCAGGGGGAATCTCGCCGGTACAATGAGCAGTTCTTC. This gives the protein CASSLGQGESRRYNEQFF.

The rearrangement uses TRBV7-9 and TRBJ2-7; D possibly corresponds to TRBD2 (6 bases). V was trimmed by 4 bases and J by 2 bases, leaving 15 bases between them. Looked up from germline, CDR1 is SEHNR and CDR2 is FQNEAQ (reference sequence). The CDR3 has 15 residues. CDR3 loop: CASSSKNGGTYEQYF. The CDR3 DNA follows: TGTGCCAGCAGCTCCAAAAACGGGGGAACCTACGAGCAGTACTTC.

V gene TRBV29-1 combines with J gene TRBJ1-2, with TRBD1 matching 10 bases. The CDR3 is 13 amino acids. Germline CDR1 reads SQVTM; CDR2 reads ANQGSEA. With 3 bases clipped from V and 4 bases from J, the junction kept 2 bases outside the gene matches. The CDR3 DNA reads TGCAGCGTTGAGACAGGGGGCCTCTATGGCTACACCTTC. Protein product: CSVETGGLYGYTF.

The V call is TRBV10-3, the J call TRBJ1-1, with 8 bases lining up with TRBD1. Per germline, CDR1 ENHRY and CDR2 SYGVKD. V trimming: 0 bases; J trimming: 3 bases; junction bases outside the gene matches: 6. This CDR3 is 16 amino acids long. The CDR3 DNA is TGTGCCATCAGTGAGTCTGGGACAGGAACCCACACTGAAGCTTTCTTT. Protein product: CAISESGTGTHTEAFF.

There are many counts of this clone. The CDR3 sequence: CASSLGRLGGNEQFF. CDR3 nucleotide sequence: TGCGCCAGCAGCCTAGGGCGCCTGGGGGGGAATGAGCAGTTCTTC. The chain is built from TRBV4-1 and TRBJ2-1; 7 bases align to TRBD2. V lost 4 bases and J lost 7; bases outside the gene matches: 10. The CDR3 sequence is 15 residues long. The germline gives CDR1 MGHRA, CDR2 YSYEKL.

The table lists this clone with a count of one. The CDR3 DNA sequence: TGTGCCATCAGTGAGGGGTCGACGGGAAGGAGCAATCAGCCCCAGCATTTT. As protein: CAISEGSTGRSNQPQHF. The chain carries TRBV10-3 and TRBJ1-5; no clear D gene. Per the germline V gene, CDR1 is ENHRY and CDR2 is SYGVKD. This CDR3 has 17 amino acids. V dropped 2 bases and J dropped 1 base, with 15 bases sitting between them.

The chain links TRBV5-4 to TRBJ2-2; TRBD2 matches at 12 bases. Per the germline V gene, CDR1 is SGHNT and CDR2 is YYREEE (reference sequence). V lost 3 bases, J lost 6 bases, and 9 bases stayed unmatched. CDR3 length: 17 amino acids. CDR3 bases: TGTGCCAGCAGCTCAGGACTAGCGGGGCTCCAATCCGGGGAGCTGTTTTTT. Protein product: CASSSGLAGLQSGELFF.

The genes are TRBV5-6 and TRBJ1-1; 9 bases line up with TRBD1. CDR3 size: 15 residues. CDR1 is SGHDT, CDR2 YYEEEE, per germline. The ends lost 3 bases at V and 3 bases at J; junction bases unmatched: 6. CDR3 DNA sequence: TGTGCCAGCAGCTCGGACAGGGGCCCCCACACTGAAGCTTTCTTT. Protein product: CASSSDRGPHTEAFF.

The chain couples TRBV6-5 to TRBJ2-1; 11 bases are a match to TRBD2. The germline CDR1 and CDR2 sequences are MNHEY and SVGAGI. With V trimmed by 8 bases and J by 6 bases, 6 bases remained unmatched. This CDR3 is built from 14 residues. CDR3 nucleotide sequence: TGTGCCAGCGGATTAGCGGGAGGGCCCAATGAGCAGTTCTTC. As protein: CASGLAGGPNEQFF.

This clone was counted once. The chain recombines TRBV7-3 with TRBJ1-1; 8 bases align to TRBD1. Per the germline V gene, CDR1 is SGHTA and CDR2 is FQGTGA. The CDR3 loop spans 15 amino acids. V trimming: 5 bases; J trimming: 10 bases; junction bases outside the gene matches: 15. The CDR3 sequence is CASSPKRRQGRGAFF. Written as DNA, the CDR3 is TGTGCCAGCAGCCCTAAAAGGCGACAGGGGAGGGGAGCTTTCTTT.

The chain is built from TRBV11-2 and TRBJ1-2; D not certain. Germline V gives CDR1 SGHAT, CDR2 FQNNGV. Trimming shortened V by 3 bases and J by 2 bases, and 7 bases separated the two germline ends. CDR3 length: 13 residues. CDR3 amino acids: CASSLTQNYGYTF. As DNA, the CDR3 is TGTGCCAGCAGCTTGACACAGAACTATGGCTACACCTTC. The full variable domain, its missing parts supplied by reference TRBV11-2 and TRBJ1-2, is EAGVAQSPRYKIIEKRQSVAFWCNPISGHATLYWYQQILGQGPKLLIQFQNNGVVDDSQLPKDRFSAERLKGVDSTLKIQPAKLEDSAVYLCASSLTQNYGYTFGSGTRLTVV.

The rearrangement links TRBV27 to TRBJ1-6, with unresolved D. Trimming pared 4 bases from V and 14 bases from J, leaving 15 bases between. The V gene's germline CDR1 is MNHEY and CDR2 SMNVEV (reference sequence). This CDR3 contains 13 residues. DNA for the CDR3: TGTGCCAGCAGTTACGCCTCTCTGCGCGCCCTCCACTTT. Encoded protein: CASSYASLRALHF.

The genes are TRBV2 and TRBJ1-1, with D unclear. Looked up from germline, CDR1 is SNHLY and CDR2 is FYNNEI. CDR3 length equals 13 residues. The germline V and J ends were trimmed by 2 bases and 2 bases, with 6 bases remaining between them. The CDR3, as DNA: TGTGCCAGCAGTGAACAGCGAAACACTGAAGCTTTCTTT. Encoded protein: CASSEQRNTEAFF.

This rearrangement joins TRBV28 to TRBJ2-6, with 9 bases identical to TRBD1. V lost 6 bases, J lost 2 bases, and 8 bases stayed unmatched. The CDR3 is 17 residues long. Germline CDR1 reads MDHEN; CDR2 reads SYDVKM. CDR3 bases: TGTGCCAGCAGCCGCCGACAGGGGGGGACTGGGGCCAACGTCCTGACTTTC. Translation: CASSRRQGGTGANVLTF. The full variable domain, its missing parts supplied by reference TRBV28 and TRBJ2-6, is DVKVTQSSRYLVKRTGEKVFLECVQDMDHENMFWYRQDPGLGLRLIYFSYDVKMKEKGDIPEGYSVSREKKERFSLILESASTNQTSMYLCASSRRQGGTGANVLTFGAGSRLTVL.

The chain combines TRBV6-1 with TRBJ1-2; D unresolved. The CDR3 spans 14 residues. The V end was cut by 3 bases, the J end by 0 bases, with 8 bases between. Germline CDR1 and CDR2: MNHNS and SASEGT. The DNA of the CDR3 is TGTGCCAGCAGTGAGACGGGAGCTAACTATGGCTACACCTTC. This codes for CASSETGANYGYTF.

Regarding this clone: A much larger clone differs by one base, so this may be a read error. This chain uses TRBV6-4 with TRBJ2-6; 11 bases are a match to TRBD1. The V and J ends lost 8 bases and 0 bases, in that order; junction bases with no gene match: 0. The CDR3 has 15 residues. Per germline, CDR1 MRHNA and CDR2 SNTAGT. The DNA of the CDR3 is TGTGCCAGCGGGACAGGGGGCTCTGGGGCCAACGTCCTGACTTTC. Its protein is CASGTGGSGANVLTF.

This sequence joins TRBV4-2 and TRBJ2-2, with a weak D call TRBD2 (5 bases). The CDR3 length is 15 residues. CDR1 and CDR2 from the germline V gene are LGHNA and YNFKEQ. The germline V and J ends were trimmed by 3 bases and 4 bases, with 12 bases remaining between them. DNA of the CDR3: TGTGCCAGCAGCCACCAGCAGAGCGGCACCGGGGAGCTGTTTTTT. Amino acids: CASSHQQSGTGELFF.

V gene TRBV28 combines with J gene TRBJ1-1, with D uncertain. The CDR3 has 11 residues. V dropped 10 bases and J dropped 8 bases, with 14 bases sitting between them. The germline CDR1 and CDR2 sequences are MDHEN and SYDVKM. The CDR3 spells CATRLTGEAFF. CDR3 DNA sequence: TGTGCCACCCGGTTGACGGGAGAAGCTTTCTTT.

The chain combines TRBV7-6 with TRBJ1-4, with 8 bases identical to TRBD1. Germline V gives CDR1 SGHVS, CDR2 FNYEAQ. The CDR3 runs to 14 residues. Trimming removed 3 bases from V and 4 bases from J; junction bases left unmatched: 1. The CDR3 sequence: CASSFDRGNEKLFF. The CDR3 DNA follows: TGTGCCAGCAGCTTCGACAGGGGTAATGAAAAACTGTTTTTT.

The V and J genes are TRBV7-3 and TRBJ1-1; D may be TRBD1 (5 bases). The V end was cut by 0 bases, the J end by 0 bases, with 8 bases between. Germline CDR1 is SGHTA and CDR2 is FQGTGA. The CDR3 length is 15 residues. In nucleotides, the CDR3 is TGTGCCAGCAGCTTAACTCGACAGATGAACACTGAAGCTTTCTTT. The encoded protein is CASSLTRQMNTEAFF.

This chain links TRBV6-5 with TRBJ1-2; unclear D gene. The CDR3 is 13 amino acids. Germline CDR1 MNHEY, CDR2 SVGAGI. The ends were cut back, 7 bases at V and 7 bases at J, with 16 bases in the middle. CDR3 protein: CASTTTAGRGYTF. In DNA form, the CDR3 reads TGTGCCAGCACCACCACGGCAGGCCGTGGCTACACCTTC.